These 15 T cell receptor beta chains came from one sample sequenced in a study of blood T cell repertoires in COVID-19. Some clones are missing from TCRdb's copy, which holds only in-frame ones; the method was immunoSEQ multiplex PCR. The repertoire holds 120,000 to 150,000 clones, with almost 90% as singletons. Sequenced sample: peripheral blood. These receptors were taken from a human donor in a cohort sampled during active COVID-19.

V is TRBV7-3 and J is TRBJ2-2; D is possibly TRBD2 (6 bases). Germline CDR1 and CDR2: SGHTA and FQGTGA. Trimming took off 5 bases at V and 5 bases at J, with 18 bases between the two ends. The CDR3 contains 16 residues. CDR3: CASSPRGLAVTGELFF. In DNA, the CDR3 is TGTGCCAGCAGCCCAAGAGGTTTAGCGGTAACCGGGGAGCTGTTTTTT.

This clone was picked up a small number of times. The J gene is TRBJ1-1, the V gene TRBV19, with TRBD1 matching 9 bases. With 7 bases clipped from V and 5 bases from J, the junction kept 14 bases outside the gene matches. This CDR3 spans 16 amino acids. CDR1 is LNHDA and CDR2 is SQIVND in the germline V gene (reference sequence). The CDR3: CASKSGTGYSETEAFF. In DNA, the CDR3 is TGTGCCAGTAAATCCGGGACAGGGTATTCGGAGACTGAAGCTTTCTTT.

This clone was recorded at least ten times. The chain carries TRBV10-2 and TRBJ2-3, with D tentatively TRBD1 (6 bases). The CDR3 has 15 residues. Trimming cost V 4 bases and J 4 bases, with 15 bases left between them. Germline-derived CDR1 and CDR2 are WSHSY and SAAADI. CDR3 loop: CASSVTGRDADTQYF. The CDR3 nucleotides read TGCGCCAGCAGTGTTACAGGGAGAGATGCAGATACGCAGTATTTT.

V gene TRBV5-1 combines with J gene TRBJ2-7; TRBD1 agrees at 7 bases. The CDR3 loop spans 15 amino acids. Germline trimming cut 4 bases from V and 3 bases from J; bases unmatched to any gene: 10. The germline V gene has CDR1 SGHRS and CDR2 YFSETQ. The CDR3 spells CASSLPDRADYEQYF. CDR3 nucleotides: TGCGCCAGCAGCCTCCCTGACAGGGCGGACTACGAGCAGTACTTC. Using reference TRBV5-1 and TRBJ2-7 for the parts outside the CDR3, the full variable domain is KAGVTQTPRYLIKTRGQQVTLSCSPISGHRSVSWYQQTPGQGLQFLFEYFSETQRNKGNFPGRFSGRQFSNSRSEMNVSTLELGDSALYLCASSLPDRADYEQYFGPGTRLTVT.

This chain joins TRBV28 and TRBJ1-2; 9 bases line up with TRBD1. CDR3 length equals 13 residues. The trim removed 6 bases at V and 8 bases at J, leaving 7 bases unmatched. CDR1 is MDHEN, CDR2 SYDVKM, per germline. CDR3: CASRDRDRDGYTF. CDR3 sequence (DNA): TGTGCCAGCAGGGACCGGGACAGGGACGGCTACACCTTC.

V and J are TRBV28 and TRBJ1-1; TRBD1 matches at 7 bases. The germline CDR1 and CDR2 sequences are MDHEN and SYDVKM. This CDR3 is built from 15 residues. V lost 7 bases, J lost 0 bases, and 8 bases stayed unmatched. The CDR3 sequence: CASIWGTALNTEAFF. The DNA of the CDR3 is TGTGCCAGCATTTGGGGGACAGCCTTGAACACTGAAGCTTTCTTT.

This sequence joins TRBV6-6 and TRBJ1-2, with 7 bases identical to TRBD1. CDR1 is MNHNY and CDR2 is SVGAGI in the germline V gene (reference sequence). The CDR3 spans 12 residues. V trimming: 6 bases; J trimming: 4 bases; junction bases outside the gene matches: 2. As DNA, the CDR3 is TGTGCCAGCAGCCGGGACAGCTATGGCTACACCTTC. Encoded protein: CASSRDSYGYTF.

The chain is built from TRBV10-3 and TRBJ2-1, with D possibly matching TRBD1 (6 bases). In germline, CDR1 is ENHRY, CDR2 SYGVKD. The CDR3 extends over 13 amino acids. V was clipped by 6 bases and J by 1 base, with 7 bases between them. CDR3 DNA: TGTGCCATCAGGGGGACATCCTACAATGAGCAGTTCTTC. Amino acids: CAIRGTSYNEQFF.

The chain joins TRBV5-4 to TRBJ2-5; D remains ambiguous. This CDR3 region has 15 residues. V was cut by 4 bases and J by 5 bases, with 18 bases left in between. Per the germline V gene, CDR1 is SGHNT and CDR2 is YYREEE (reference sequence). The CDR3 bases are TGTGCCAGCAGCCAAGCGACCGGTGGTAGGGAGACCCAGTACTTC. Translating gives CASSQATGGRETQYF.

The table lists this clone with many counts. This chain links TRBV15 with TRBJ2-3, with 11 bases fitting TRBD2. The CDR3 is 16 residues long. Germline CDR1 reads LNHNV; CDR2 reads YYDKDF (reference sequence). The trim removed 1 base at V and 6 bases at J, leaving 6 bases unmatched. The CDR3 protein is CATSRVPSGGSDTQYF. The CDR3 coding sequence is TGTGCCACCAGCAGAGTACCTAGCGGGGGGTCGGATACGCAGTATTTT.

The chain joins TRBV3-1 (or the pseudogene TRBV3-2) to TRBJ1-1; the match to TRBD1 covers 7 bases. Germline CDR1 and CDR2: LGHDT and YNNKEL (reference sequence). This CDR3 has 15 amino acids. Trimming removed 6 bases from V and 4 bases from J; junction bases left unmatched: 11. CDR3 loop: CASSLEDRRATEAFF. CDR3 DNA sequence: TGTGCCAGCAGTCTAGAGGACAGGCGGGCCACTGAAGCTTTCTTT.

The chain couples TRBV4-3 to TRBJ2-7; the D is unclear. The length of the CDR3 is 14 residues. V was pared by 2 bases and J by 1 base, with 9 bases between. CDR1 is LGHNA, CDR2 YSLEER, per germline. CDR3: CASSQSPLSYEQYF. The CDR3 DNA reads TGCGCCAGCAGCCAAAGCCCCCTATCCTACGAGCAGTACTTC.

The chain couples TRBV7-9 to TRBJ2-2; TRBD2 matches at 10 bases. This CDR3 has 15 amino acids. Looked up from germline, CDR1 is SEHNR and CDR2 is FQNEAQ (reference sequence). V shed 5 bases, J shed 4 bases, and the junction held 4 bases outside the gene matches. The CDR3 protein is CASSQGLAATGELFF. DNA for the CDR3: TGTGCCAGCAGCCAAGGACTAGCGGCCACCGGGGAGCTGTTTTTT.

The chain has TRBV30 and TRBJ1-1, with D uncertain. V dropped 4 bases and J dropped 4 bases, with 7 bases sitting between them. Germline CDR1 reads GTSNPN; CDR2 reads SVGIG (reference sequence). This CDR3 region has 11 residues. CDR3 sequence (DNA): TGTGCCTGGATTACCGGCACTGAAGCTTTCTTT. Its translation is CAWITGTEAFF.

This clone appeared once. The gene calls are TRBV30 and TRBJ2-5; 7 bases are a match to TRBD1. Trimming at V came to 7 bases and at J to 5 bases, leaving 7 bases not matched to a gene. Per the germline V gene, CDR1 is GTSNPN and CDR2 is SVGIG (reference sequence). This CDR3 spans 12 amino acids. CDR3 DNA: TGTGCCTATCGACAGGGATGGGAGACCCAGTACTTC. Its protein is CAYRQGWETQYF.